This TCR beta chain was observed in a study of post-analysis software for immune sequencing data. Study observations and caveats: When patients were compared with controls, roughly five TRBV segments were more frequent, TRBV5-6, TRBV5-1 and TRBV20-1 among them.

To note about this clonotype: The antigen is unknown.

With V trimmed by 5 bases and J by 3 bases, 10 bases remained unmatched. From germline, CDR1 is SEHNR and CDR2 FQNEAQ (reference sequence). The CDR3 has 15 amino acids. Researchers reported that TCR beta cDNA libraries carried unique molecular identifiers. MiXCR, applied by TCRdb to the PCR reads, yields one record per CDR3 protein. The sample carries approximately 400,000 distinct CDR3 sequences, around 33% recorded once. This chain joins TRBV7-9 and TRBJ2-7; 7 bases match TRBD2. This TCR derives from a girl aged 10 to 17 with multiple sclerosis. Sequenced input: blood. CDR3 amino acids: CASSPPGGPHYEQYF. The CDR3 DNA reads TGTGCCAGCAGCCCCCCGGGGGGTCCCCACTACGAGCAGTACTTC.